This T cell receptor beta chain was found in a study of OX40 agonist ivuxolimab in advanced cancers. The overall study: Partial responses occurred in Three dose-escalation patients, one with hepatocellular carcinoma and two with cutaneous melanoma. Study-wide findings and caveats: Researchers report that CD8+ T cells had, on average, more expanded clones than CD4+.

Only one count was recorded for this clone. Antigen unknown. Here immunoSEQ multiplex PCR was the method, and the copy in TCRdb shows in-frame clones only, minus some. The repertoire consists of some 65,000 clones, with 87% occurring once and the leading ten covering approximately 2%. Exclusion of a patient followed from autoimmune disease history or systemic immunosuppression. At baseline, cycle 4 day 1, and cycle 7 day 1, blood was sampled. The clonotype originates from an adult with an advanced solid tumor such as melanoma, head and neck, liver or kidney cancer. The source was CD4+ or CD8+ T cells sorted from blood, collected in a trial of the OX40 agonist ivuxolimab.

In DNA form, the CDR3 reads TGTGCCAGCAGTCGCACAGAAGCTTTCTTT. This translates into CASSRTEAFF. The chain couples TRBV28 to TRBJ1-1; D is unresolved. Deletions cut 5 bases from V and 8 bases from J, with 6 bases between. This CDR3 contains 10 residues. CDR1 is MDHEN, CDR2 SYDVKM, per germline.